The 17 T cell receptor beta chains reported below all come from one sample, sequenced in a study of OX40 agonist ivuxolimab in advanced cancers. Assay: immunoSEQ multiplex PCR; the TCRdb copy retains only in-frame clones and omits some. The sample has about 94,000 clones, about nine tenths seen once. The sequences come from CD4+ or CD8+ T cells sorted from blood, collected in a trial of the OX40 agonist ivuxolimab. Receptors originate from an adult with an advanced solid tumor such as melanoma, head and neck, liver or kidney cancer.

CDR3: CASSFRGVQDTQYF. The DNA of the CDR3 is TGTGCCAGCAGCTTCAGGGGGGTTCAGGATACGCAGTATTTT. The chain is built from TRBV7-9 and TRBJ2-3; a possible D gene is TRBD1 (7 bases). The CDR3 is made up of 14 amino acids. V lost 3 bases and J lost 6, with 13 bases in between. The germline V gene encodes CDR1 SEHNR and CDR2 FQNEAQ (reference sequence).

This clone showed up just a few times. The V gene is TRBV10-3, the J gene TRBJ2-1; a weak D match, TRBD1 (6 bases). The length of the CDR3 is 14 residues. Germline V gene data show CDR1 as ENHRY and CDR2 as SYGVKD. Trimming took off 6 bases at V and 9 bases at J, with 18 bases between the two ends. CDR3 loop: CAISPGDSHGEQFF. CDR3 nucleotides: TGTGCCATCAGCCCAGGGGATTCTCATGGTGAGCAGTTCTTC.

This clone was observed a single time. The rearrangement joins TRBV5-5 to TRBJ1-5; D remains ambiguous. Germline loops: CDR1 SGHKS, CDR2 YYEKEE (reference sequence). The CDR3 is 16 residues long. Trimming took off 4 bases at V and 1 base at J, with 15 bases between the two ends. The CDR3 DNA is TGTGCCAGCAGCCTGCAAGGGCCCACGAGCAATCAGCCCCAGCATTTT. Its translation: CASSLQGPTSNQPQHF.

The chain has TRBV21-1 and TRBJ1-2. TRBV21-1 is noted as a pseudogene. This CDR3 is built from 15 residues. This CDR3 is CASSARARGVYGYTF. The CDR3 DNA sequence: TGTGCCAGCAGCGCCCGGGCGCGGGGAGTCTATGGCTACACCTTC.

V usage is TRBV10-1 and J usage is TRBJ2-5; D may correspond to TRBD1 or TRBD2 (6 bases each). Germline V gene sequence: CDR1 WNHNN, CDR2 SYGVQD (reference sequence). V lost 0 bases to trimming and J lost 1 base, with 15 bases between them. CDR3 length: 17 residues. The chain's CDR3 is CASSESGGGGLQETQYF. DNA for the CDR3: TGCGCCAGCAGTGAGTCTGGTGGAGGGGGACTCCAAGAGACCCAGTACTTC.

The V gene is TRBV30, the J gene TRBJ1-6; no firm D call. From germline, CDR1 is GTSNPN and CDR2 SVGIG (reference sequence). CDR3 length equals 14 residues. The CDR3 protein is CAGRPSSYNSPLHF. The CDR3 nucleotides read TGTGCTGGAAGGCCGAGCTCCTATAATTCACCCCTCCACTTT.

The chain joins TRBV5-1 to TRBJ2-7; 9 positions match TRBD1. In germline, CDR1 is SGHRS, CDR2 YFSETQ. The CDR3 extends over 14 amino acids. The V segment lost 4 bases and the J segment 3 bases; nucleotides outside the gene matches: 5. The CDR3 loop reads CASSQGQGGYEQYF. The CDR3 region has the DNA TGCGCCAGCAGCCAGGGACAGGGTGGCTACGAGCAGTACTTC.

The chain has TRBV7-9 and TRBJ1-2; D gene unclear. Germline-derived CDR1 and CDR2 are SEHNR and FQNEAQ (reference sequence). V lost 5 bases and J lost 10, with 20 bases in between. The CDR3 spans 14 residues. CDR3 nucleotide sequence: TGTGCCAGCAGCCTCACGAAAGAGACGGATTCCTACACCTTC. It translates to CASSLTKETDSYTF.

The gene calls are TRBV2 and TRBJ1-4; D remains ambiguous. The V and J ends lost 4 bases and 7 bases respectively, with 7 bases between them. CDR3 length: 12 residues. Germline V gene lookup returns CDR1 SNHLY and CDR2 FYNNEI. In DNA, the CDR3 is TGTGCCAGCAGTGGGGTTTTTGAAAAACTGTTTTTT. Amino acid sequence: CASSGVFEKLFF.

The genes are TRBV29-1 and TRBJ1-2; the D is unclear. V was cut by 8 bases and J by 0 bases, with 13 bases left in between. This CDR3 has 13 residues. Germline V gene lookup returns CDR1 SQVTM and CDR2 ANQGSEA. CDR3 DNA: TGCAGCACCCAGAACGGAGCTAACTATGGCTACACCTTC. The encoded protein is CSTQNGANYGYTF.

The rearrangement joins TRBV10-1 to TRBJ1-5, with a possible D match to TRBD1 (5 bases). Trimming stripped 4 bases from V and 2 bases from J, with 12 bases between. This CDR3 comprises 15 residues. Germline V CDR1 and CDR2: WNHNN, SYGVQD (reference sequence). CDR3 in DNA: TGCGCCAGCAGTGGGGGGGGTATGGGCAATCAGCCCCAGCATTTT. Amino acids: CASSGGGMGNQPQHF.

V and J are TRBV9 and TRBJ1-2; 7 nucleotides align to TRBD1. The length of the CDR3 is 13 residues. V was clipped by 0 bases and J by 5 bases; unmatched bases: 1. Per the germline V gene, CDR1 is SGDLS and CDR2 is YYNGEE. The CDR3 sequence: CASSVEQGYGYTF. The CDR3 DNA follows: TGTGCCAGCAGCGTAGAACAGGGGTATGGCTACACCTTC.

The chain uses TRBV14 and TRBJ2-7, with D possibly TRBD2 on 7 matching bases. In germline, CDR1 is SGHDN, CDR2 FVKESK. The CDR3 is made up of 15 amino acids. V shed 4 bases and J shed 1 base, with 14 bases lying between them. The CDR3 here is CASSPGGPPSYEQYF. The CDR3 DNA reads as TGTGCCAGCAGCCCCGGGGGGCCCCCTTCCTACGAGCAGTACTTC.

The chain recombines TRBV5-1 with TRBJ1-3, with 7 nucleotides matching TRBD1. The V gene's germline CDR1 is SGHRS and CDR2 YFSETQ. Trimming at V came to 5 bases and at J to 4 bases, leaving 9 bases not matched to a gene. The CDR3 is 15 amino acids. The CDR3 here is CASSFGQALGNTIYF. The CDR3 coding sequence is TGCGCCAGCAGTTTCGGACAGGCCCTAGGAAACACCATATATTTT.

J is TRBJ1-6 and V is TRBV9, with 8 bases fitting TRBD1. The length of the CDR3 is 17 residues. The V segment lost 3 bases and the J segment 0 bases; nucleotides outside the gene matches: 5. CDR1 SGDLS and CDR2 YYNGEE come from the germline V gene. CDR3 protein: CASSGRTGSSYNSPLHF. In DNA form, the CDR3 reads TGTGCCAGCAGCGGCCGGACAGGGAGCTCCTATAATTCACCCCTCCACTTT.

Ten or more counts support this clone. The CDR3 spells CASSFPGTGEQYF. CDR3 DNA sequence: TGTGCCAGCAGTTTTCCCGGGACAGGGGAGCAGTACTTC. The chain combines TRBV27 with TRBJ2-7, with 9 nucleotides matching TRBD1. This CDR3 comprises 13 residues. With V trimmed by 3 bases and J by 7 bases, 4 bases remained unmatched. Looked up from germline, CDR1 is MNHEY and CDR2 is SMNVEV (reference sequence).

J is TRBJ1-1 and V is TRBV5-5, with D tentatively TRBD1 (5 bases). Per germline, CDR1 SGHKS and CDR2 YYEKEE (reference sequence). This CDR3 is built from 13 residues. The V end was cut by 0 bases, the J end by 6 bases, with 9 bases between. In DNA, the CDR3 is TGTGCCAGCAGCTTGGGGATGGGGCCTGAAGCTTTCTTT. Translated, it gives CASSLGMGPEAFF.